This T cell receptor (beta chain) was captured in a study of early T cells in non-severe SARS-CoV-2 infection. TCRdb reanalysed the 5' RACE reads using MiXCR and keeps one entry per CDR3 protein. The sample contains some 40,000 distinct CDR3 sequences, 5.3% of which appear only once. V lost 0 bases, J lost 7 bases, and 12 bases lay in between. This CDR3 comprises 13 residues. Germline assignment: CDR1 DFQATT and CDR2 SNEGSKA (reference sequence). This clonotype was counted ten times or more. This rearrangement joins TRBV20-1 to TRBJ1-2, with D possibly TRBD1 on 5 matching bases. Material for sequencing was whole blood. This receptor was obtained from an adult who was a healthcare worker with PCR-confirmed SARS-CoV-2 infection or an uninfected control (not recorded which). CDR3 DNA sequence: TGCAGTGCTAGAGATCAGGGACTGGGTGGCTACACCTTC. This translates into CSARDQGLGGYTF.